The rows below give T cell receptor beta chains drawn from one sample of a study of blood T cell repertoires in COVID-19. Profiling relied on immunoSEQ multiplex PCR, and the TCRdb table lists in-frame clones only, not all of them. In the table there are about 170,000 clones, roughly 81% of which are singletons. Sample: peripheral blood. The receptors were gathered from a woman aged 80 or over with COVID-19, enrolled during active disease. Both conserved end residues are part of each CDR3. The D gene is left open where the match is weak. Rows may omit the clone size; those that give it use once, few, many or a size class.

TRBV5-1	TRBD1	-	TRBJ2-3	CASSLGQGLHTQYF	TGCGCCAGCAGCTTGGGACAGGGTTTACATACGCAGTATTTT
TRBV5-1	TRBD2	few	TRBJ2-7	CASSLVASGLNYEQYF	TGCGCCAGCAGCTTGGTTGCTAGCGGGTTAAACTACGAGCAGTACTTC
TRBV7-9	TRBD1	once	TRBJ2-6	CASSNTDRGAGANVLTF	TGTGCCAGCAGTAATACTGACAGGGGAGCTGGGGCCAACGTCCTGACTTTC
TRBV20-1	TRBD2	-	TRBJ2-1	CSASWRGRYNEQFF	TGCAGTGCTAGTTGGCGGGGGAGGTACAATGAGCAGTTCTTC
TRBV9	TRBD1	-	TRBJ2-7	CASSSPPGTGPPYEQYF	TGTGCCAGCAGCTCCCCCCCCGGGACAGGGCCCCCCTACGAGCAGTACTTC
TRBV7-2	-	few	TRBJ2-2	CASSPMGLASLTGELFF	TGTGCCAGCAGCCCCATGGGTCTAGCGAGCCTAACCGGGGAGCTGTTTTTT
TRBV5-3	-	-	TRBJ1-1	CARSWRGGRVDTEAFF	TGTGCCAGAAGCTGGAGGGGAGGCAGGGTGGACACTGAAGCTTTCTTT
TRBV4-2	TRBD2	-	TRBJ2-3	CASSQDPPSGGSDTQYF	TGTGCCAGCAGCCAAGACCCCCCAAGCGGGGGATCAGATACGCAGTATTTT
TRBV5-1	-	once	TRBJ2-7	CASSTSYEQYF	TGCGCCAGCAGCACGAGCTACGAGCAGTACTTC
TRBV4-2	TRBD2	-	TRBJ2-4	CASSLGLAGVKHF	TGTGCCAGCAGCCTGGGACTAGCGGGAGTTAAGCACTTC
TRBV9	-	-	TRBJ2-1	CASSPGTYNEQFF	TGTGCCAGCAGCCCCGGGACTTACAATGAGCAGTTCTTC
TRBV2	TRBD1	-	TRBJ1-4	CASRTGVSEKLFF	TGTGCCAGCAGGACAGGGGTGAGCGAAAAACTGTTTTTT
TRBV3-1/TRBV3-2	-	-	TRBJ1-2	CASSPEGVGYTF	TGTGCCAGCAGCCCTGAAGGGGTAGGCTACACCTTC
TRBV4-3	TRBD2	-	TRBJ2-3	CASSQEAGGRTDTQYF	TGCGCCAGCAGCCAAGAGGCGGGGGGCCGCACAGATACGCAGTATTTT
TRBV20-1	TRBD1	-	TRBJ1-1	CSAGQGAEAFF	TGCAGTGCGGGGCAGGGGGCCGAAGCTTTCTTT
TRBV7-8	TRBD1	-	TRBJ1-5	CASSSGTGGDQPQHF	TGTGCCAGCAGCTCGGGGACAGGGGGCGATCAGCCCCAGCATTTT
TRBV7-9	TRBD1	-	TRBJ1-5	CASSPTTGGGQPQHF	TGTGCCAGCAGCCCAACTACAGGGGGCGGACAGCCCCAGCATTTT
TRBV7-2	TRBD2	-	TRBJ2-7	CASRPRDYSYEQYF	TGTGCCAGCAGGCCCCGGGACTACTCCTACGAGCAGTACTTC
TRBV27	-	-	TRBJ1-2	CASSLSGAAVSYTF	TGTGCCAGCAGTTTATCAGGGGCTGCGGTTAGCTACACCTTC
TRBV19	-	-	TRBJ2-5	CASSITPTGETQYF	TGTGCCAGTAGTATAACCCCGACGGGTGAGACCCAGTACTTC
TRBV5-1	TRBD1	-	TRBJ1-2	CASNFDRGPGYTF	TGCGCCAGCAACTTCGACAGGGGGCCTGGCTACACCTTC
TRBV6-5	-	-	TRBJ2-7	CASSYSPDSYEQYF	TGTGCCAGCAGTTACTCTCCGGACAGCTACGAGCAGTACTTC
TRBV2	TRBD1	-	TRBJ1-5	CASSPKPPGGSGNQPQHF	TGTGCCAGCAGTCCAAAGCCCCCAGGGGGCAGTGGAAATCAGCCCCAGCATTTT
TRBV28	TRBD1	-	TRBJ2-5	CASSSGTGSKETQYF	TGTGCCAGCAGTTCCGGGACAGGGTCTAAAGAGACCCAGTACTTC
TRBV27	-	-	TRBJ2-5	CASSPAGQPLETQYF	TGTGCCAGCAGCCCCGCGGGGCAGCCTCTCGAGACCCAGTACTTC
TRBV15	-	few	TRBJ1-5	CATSREGGLGNQPQHF	TGTGCCACCAGCAGAGAGGGAGGGTTGGGCAATCAGCCCCAGCATTTT
TRBV6-5	TRBD1	-	TRBJ1-3	CASRSPGGNGNTIYF	TGTGCCAGCAGGTCCCCAGGGGGCAATGGAAACACCATATATTTT
TRBV6-5	-	-	TRBJ1-1	CASSYSWNTEAFF	TGTGCCAGCAGTTACTCCTGGAACACTGAAGCTTTCTTT
TRBV7-7	-	once	TRBJ2-2	CASSSGLGAGELFF	TGTGCCAGCTCCTCGGGACTCGGCGCCGGGGAGCTGTTTTTT
TRBV6-2/TRBV6-3	TRBD1	-	TRBJ2-7	CASSYKRGQGAYEQYF	TGTGCCAGCAGTTACAAAAGAGGACAGGGGGCCTACGAGCAGTACTTC
TRBV20-1	TRBD2	-	TRBJ2-3	CSASPSGRNTDTQYF	TGCAGTGCTAGTCCCAGCGGGAGAAACACAGATACGCAGTATTTT
TRBV5-4	TRBD2	-	TRBJ2-2	CASSLLAGANTGELFF	TGTGCCAGCAGCTTACTAGCGGGAGCGAACACCGGGGAGCTGTTTTTT
TRBV29-1	TRBD2	-	TRBJ2-1	CSVELAGYNEQFF	TGCAGCGTTGAACTAGCGGGTTACAATGAGCAGTTCTTC
TRBV30	-	-	TRBJ1-3	CACRVLSGNTIYF	TGTGCCTGCAGGGTTCTTTCTGGAAACACCATATATTTT
TRBV6-6	-	-	TRBJ2-3	CASSHLGALDTQYF	TGTGCCAGCAGCCACCTGGGGGCTTTAGATACGCAGTATTTT
TRBV27	-	once	TRBJ2-1	CASRKNRSPVANEQFF	TGTGCCAGCAGAAAAAACCGCAGTCCAGTTGCCAATGAGCAGTTCTTC
TRBV4-3	TRBD1	-	TRBJ2-7	CASSQRADPGGYTYEQYF	TGCGCCAGCAGCCAACGAGCCGACCCAGGGGGCTACACGTACGAGCAGTACTTC
TRBV30	-	once	TRBJ1-1	CAWSSVMDLGGYFEAFF	TGTGCCTGGAGTTCGGTAATGGATCTTGGGGGGTATTTTGAAGCTTTCTTT
TRBV7-2	TRBD1	-	TRBJ1-5	CASSLGTGGYNQPQHF	TGTGCCAGCAGCTTAGGGACAGGGGGCTACAATCAGCCCCAGCATTTT
TRBV13	-	-	TRBJ1-2	CASSSGVQNYGYTF	TGTGCCAGCAGCTCGGGGGTGCAAAACTATGGCTACACCTTC